The TCR beta chain described here comes from a study of blood T cell repertoires in COVID-19. Study in general: Acute-phase and convalescent COVID-19 samples originated in the United States, Italy and Spain. Sample material is recorded as cDNA or gDNA derived from T cells, B-cell-depleted T cells, or PBMCs.

This clone was observed once. The V and J ends lost 6 bases and 7 bases respectively, with 14 bases between them. Germline CDR1 SGHTA, CDR2 FQGNSA. CDR3 length: 13 amino acids. Study processing details: Estimates of nucleated cell counts were drawn from the amplification of reference gene primers. Assay used: immunoSEQ multiplex PCR; TCRdb lists only in-frame clones, some missing. V, J and clone size reflect that table, while D and trimming were determined from the DNA. The sample has under 75,000 clones, 75% to 85% seen once; the top ten hold roughly 6.7%. The rearrangement uses TRBV7-2 and TRBJ2-3, with D tentatively TRBD2 (6 bases). This TCR derives from a man aged 55 to 69 with acute or convalescent COVID-19. Sample: peripheral blood. The CDR3 sequence: CASRYGTLNTQYF. CDR3 sequence (DNA): TGTGCCAGCAGATACGGGACTTTAAATACGCAGTATTTT.